This T cell receptor (beta chain) originates from a study of Ad26.COV2.S vaccination and SARS-CoV-2 variants. The data were produced by immunoSEQ multiplex PCR, yet TCRdb's version contains in-frame clones alone and is incomplete. The table includes fewer than 150,000 clones, roughly 88% detected once. The CDR3 runs to 15 residues. V was clipped by 5 bases and J by 2 bases; unmatched bases: 2. From germline, CDR1 is SGHTA and CDR2 FQGNSA. This clone was counted a few times. The chain employs TRBV7-2 and TRBJ1-5, with 11 bases lining up with TRBD1. The sequence derives from a human donor who had recovered from COVID-19. The sequences come from peripheral blood, collected after recovery from COVID-19. The CDR3 is CASSRTGGGNQPQHF. For the CDR3, the DNA is TGTGCCAGCAGCCGGACAGGGGGCGGCAATCAGCCCCAGCATTTT.